The T cell receptor beta chain described here comes from a study of CD8+ T cells in alopecia areata. For the study at large: Treated patients were given 5 to 10 mg oral tofacitinib twice daily. Study conclusions and caveats: Patients shared TCRs less clearly than mice did, possibly for HLA-related reasons. Sequences from scalp samples also cover resident alphabeta T cells of normal skin.

Germline lookup yields CDR1 SGHRS and CDR2 YFSETQ. The junction had 12 bases not matched to a gene; V was cut back by 2 bases and J by 5 bases. CDR3 size: 16 residues. On this clone itself: No antigen is known for it.

Extraction of RNA preceded its reverse transcription into cDNA, which served as the sequencing template. The method was immunoSEQ multiplex PCR; TCRdb's version includes in-frame clones alone and lacks a portion of them. Of some 240,000 clones in the sample, about 53% were seen once. V and J are TRBV5-1 and TRBJ1-1, with TRBD1 identical over 7 bases. The receptor's source is a human donor with alopecia areata. The specimen comprised CD4+ T cells sorted from blood, sampled at week 0. The CDR3 DNA follows: TGCGCCAGCAGCTTTTCCACGGACGCACAGGGGACTGAAGCTTTCTTT. This codes for CASSFSTDAQGTEAFF.